This T cell receptor (beta chain) derives from a study of blood T cell repertoires in COVID-19. This CDR3 has 16 residues. V lost 3 bases, J lost 6 bases, and 14 bases stayed unmatched. Per the germline V gene, CDR1 is SGHRS and CDR2 is YFSETQ. This table comes from immunoSEQ multiplex PCR, and its TCRdb copy is limited to in-frame clones, with some not included. This table has about 45,000 clones, nearly 85% appearing once. Sequencing was carried out using peripheral blood. The receptor comes from a man older than 75 in a cohort sampled during active COVID-19. The V and J genes are TRBV5-1 and TRBJ2-5, with 7 bases aligning to TRBD2. CDR3 region: CASSWGGQGELKTQYF. In DNA, the CDR3 is TGCGCCAGCAGCTGGGGGGGTCAGGGCGAGTTAAAGACCCAGTACTTC.